One sample yielded the 24 T cell receptor beta chains listed below, sequenced in a study of identical twins. TCRdb redid the calling of the 5' RACE reads with MiXCR, one entry per CDR3 protein. The sample holds over 200,000 distinct CDR3 sequences, roughly a tenth seen once. Sequenced material: memory T cells sorted from blood. The source is a man over 45 in good health.

This clonotype was observed at least ten times. This chain joins TRBV6-2 or TRBV6-3 and TRBJ1-5; D unclear. The CDR3 is made up of 12 amino acids. Germline lookup yields CDR1 MNHEY and CDR2 SVGEGT. V dropped 6 bases and J dropped 7 bases, with 10 bases sitting between them. This CDR3 reads CASSRLEQPQHF. The CDR3 DNA sequence: TGTGCCAGCAGCCGCCTGGAACAGCCCCAGCATTTT.

The chain is built from TRBV28 and TRBJ1-2, with 7 bases lining up with TRBD1. This CDR3 has 15 residues. Trimming cost V 2 bases and J 4 bases; bases outside gene matches: 7. Germline values: CDR1 MDHEN, CDR2 SYDVKM. CDR3 bases: TGTGCCAGCAGTTTAGGAGGGGGCAGTGGCTATGGCTACACCTTC. It yields the protein CASSLGGGSGYGYTF.

This clonotype came up a few times. J is TRBJ1-5 and V is TRBV12-3 or TRBV12-4; D possibly corresponds to TRBD1 (5 bases). The CDR3 extends over 15 amino acids. Trimming left V 7 bases short and J 3 bases short, with 16 bases between. DNA for the CDR3: TGTGCCAGCACCCTATCGTGGGGCCCCAATCAGCCCCAGCATTTT. This sequence encodes CASTLSWGPNQPQHF.

This clonotype has only a few counts. This chain uses TRBV18 with TRBJ2-5; tentative D call: TRBD1 (6 bases). V lost 1 base and J 5 bases, leaving 14 bases between the germline ends. CDR3 length: 15 amino acids. CDR1 and CDR2 (germline): KGHSH, LQKENI. The CDR3, as DNA: TGTGCCAGCTCACCACGCCAGGGGCCCTTGGAGACCCAGTACTTC. It codes for CASSPRQGPLETQYF.

This clonotype was seen many times. The chain is built from TRBV5-6 and TRBJ1-1, with D perhaps matching TRBD1 (5 bases). The CDR3 sequence is 15 residues long. Per the germline V gene, CDR1 is SGHDT and CDR2 is YYEEEE. Trimming removed 5 bases from V and 0 bases from J, with 14 bases in between. The CDR3 DNA reads TGTGCCAGCAGTGCTAAGGGGTTAATGAACACTGAAGCTTTCTTT. This gives the protein CASSAKGLMNTEAFF.

At least ten counts were recorded for this clonotype. This chain joins TRBV5-1 and TRBJ1-1, with D uncertain. Germline lookup yields CDR1 SGHRS and CDR2 YFSETQ. V lost 0 bases and J 3 bases, leaving 12 bases between the germline ends. The CDR3 consists of 15 residues. CDR3 DNA: TGCGCCAGCAGCTTGGAGGGCAGAGTCTACACTGAAGCTTTCTTT. This encodes CASSLEGRVYTEAFF. Full variable domain (missing parts from reference TRBV5-1 and TRBJ1-1): KAGVTQTPRYLIKTRGQQVTLSCSPISGHRSVSWYQQTPGQGLQFLFEYFSETQRNKGNFPGRFSGRQFSNSRSEMNVSTLELGDSALYLCASSLEGRVYTEAFFGQGTRLTVV.

The V and J genes are TRBV29-1 and TRBJ2-7; D remains unclear. V was clipped by 1 base and J by 3 bases, with 19 bases between them. Germline lookup yields CDR1 SQVTM and CDR2 ANQGSEA. This CDR3 is built from 16 residues. CDR3 sequence reads: CSVEGGQTFRNYEQYF. The CDR3 nucleotides are TGCAGCGTTGAAGGGGGTCAGACATTCAGGAACTACGAGCAGTACTTC.

The chain joins TRBV27 to TRBJ2-7; D is possibly TRBD1 (6 bases). The CDR3 extends over 14 amino acids. Looked up from germline, CDR1 is MNHEY and CDR2 is SMNVEV (reference sequence). V lost 2 bases to trimming and J lost 5 bases, with 13 bases between them. In DNA, the CDR3 is TGTGCCAGCAGTTTAAGTCAGGGGTTCCACGAGCAGTACTTC. Its translation is CASSLSQGFHEQYF.

This clonotype was recorded at least ten times. This chain's CDR3 is CSVEVRYEQYF. For the CDR3, the DNA is TGCAGCGTTGAAGTGCGGTACGAGCAGTACTTC. The V call is TRBV29-1, the J call TRBJ2-7; D not certain. Germline CDR1 reads SQVTM; CDR2 reads ANQGSEA. The CDR3 spans 11 residues. The V end lost 1 base, the J end lost 4 bases, and 5 bases lay between the germline ends.

At least ten counts were recorded for this clonotype. V usage is TRBV15 and J usage is TRBJ1-6; 7 bases agree with TRBD1. Germline V lookup: CDR1 LNHNV, CDR2 YYDKDF (reference sequence). The CDR3 is 14 amino acids. J gave up 7 bases and V 1 base, and 1 base lay outside the gene matches. Here the CDR3 DNA reads TGTGCCACCAGCAGAGTAGGGGGCAATTCACCCCTCCACTTT. Its translation: CATSRVGGNSPLHF. The full variable domain, rest sourced from reference TRBV15 and TRBJ1-6, is DAMVIQNPRYQVTQFGKPVTLSCSQTLNHNVMYWYQQKSSQAPKLLFHYYDKDFNNEADTPDNFQSRRPNTSFCFLDIRSPGLGDTAMYLCATSRVGGNSPLHFGNGTRLTVT.

The sample holds a few counts of this clonotype. The chain recombines TRBV4-1 with TRBJ2-3; possibly TRBD1 for D (6 bases). CDR1 is MGHRA, CDR2 YSYEKL, per germline. This CDR3 is 12 amino acids long. The V gene lost 7 bases and the J gene lost 2 bases, with 7 bases spanning the gap. CDR3 bases: TGCGCCAGCACAGGGGACACAGATACGCAGTATTTT. Its protein product is CASTGDTDTQYF.

This clonotype came up many times. The chain carries TRBV29-1 and TRBJ2-3; D assignment may be TRBD1 or TRBD2 (6 bases each). Germline CDR1 reads SQVTM; CDR2 reads ANQGSEA. Trimming shortened V by 1 base and J by 2 bases, and 13 bases separated the two germline ends. The CDR3 consists of 15 residues. The CDR3, as DNA: TGCAGCGTTGAAGGGGGGGCGTCGGCCACAGATACGCAGTATTTT. Translation: CSVEGGASATDTQYF.

This clonotype has more than one count but fewer than ten. The rearrangement uses TRBV12-3 or TRBV12-4 and TRBJ2-7, with D tentatively TRBD1 or TRBD2 (5 bases each). The CDR3 consists of 14 residues. Trimming left V 5 bases short and J 3 bases short, with 14 bases between. This CDR3 is CASSEGRPSYEQYF. Written as DNA, the CDR3 is TGTGCCAGCAGTGAGGGACGGCCGAGCTACGAGCAGTACTTC.

This clonotype has a handful of counts. The V gene is TRBV12-3 or TRBV12-4, the J gene TRBJ1-1, with 8 bases fitting TRBD1. The CDR3 totals 15 residues. Trimming removed 5 bases from V and 9 bases from J; junction bases left unmatched: 14. This CDR3 is CASSMQSGTGNKAFF. The CDR3 coding sequence is TGTGCCAGCAGTATGCAATCCGGGACAGGAAACAAAGCTTTCTTT.

This clonotype was observed many times. The chain links TRBV29-1 to TRBJ2-7, with D maybe TRBD1 (6 bases). Germline CDR1 SQVTM, CDR2 ANQGSEA. This CDR3 region has 15 residues. The V and J ends lost 2 bases and 2 bases respectively, with 16 bases between them. CDR3 DNA: TGCAGCGTTGAATTTATGGGGGCCGAAACCTACGAGCAGTACTTC. Translated: CSVEFMGAETYEQYF.

This clonotype turned up a few times. The chain recombines TRBV12-3 or TRBV12-4 with TRBJ2-1; the match to TRBD2 covers 9 bases. This CDR3 spans 14 amino acids. The V and J ends lost 5 bases and 5 bases, in that order; junction bases with no gene match: 4. CDR3 bases: TGTGCCAGCAGTCCGGGACTAGCTAACAATGAGCAGTTCTTC. This translates into CASSPGLANNEQFF.

This clonotype showed up many times. This chain connects TRBV11-2 to TRBJ2-1; no reliable D call. Germline lookup yields CDR1 SGHAT and CDR2 FQNNGV. This CDR3 spans 11 amino acids. V was trimmed by 5 bases and J by 5 bases, leaving 4 bases between them. This CDR3 is CASSPHNEQFF. DNA of the CDR3: TGTGCCAGCAGCCCCCACAATGAGCAGTTCTTC.

Many counts were recorded for this clonotype. V and J are TRBV20-1 and TRBJ2-7, with a possible D match to TRBD1 (5 bases). Per germline, CDR1 DFQATT and CDR2 SNEGSKA (reference sequence). This CDR3 is 15 amino acids long. Trimming cost V 0 bases and J 2 bases, with 14 bases left between them. The CDR3: CSARDHRTSAYEQYF. The CDR3, as DNA: TGCAGTGCTAGAGATCACAGGACAAGCGCCTACGAGCAGTACTTC.

CDR3 nucleotides: TGCGCCAGCAGCTTGTCAACAGTCGGGCTGGCTGGGGCCAACGTCCTGACTTTC. Its translation is CASSLSTVGLAGANVLTF. This chain connects TRBV5-1 to TRBJ2-6; D is undetermined. The V gene's germline CDR1 is SGHRS and CDR2 YFSETQ. V was pared by 1 base and J by 2 bases, with 16 bases between. This CDR3 is built from 18 residues. Using reference TRBV5-1 and TRBJ2-6 for the parts outside the CDR3, the full variable domain is KAGVTQTPRYLIKTRGQQVTLSCSPISGHRSVSWYQQTPGQGLQFLFEYFSETQRNKGNFPGRFSGRQFSNSRSEMNVSTLELGDSALYLCASSLSTVGLAGANVLTFGAGSRLTVL.

This clonotype was observed a handful of times. In DNA, the CDR3 is TGTGCCAGCAGGCGTACCGGGGGACAGGGAAAAGAGACCCAGTACTTC. It is translated as CASRRTGGQGKETQYF. V is TRBV6-1 and J is TRBJ2-5; 9 nucleotides match TRBD1. Germline CDR1 is MNHNS and CDR2 is SASEGT. The V and J ends lost 6 bases and 3 bases, in that order; junction bases with no gene match: 11. This CDR3 is 16 amino acids long.

The chain combines TRBV12-3 or TRBV12-4 with TRBJ1-2; possible D gene TRBD1, 5 bases. V was trimmed by 11 bases and J by 8 bases, leaving 24 bases between them. CDR3 size: 14 residues. In nucleotides, the CDR3 is TGTGCCTCCAAGGATTCAGGCGACTGGGGCGGCTACACCTTC. Protein sequence: CASKDSGDWGGYTF.

This clonotype was seen repeatedly, ten times or more. The genes are TRBV3-1 and TRBJ2-5, with D hard to call. CDR3 length: 12 amino acids. V was pared by 0 bases and J by 6 bases, with 5 bases between. Looked up from germline, CDR1 is LGHDT and CDR2 is YNNKEL (reference sequence). The CDR3 bases are TGTGCCAGCAGCCAAGATAGGAAGACCCAGTACTTC. Amino acids: CASSQDRKTQYF.

In its sample, this clonotype was seen many times. The chain couples TRBV4-2 to TRBJ2-3, with 10 bases aligning to TRBD2. The J segment lost 1 base and the V segment lost 4 bases, leaving 5 bases of the junction unmatched. Germline CDR1 is LGHNA and CDR2 is YNFKEQ. CDR3 size: 16 residues. The CDR3 loop is CASSRAGTSGTDTQYF. The CDR3 DNA reads as TGTGCCAGCAGCCGAGCCGGGACTAGCGGCACAGATACGCAGTATTTT.

The chain is built from TRBV27 and TRBJ1-1; D unclear. Germline loops: CDR1 MNHEY, CDR2 SMNVEV (reference sequence). Trimming took 4 bases from V and 0 from J, leaving 18 bases between them. This CDR3 is 17 amino acids long. CDR3: CASSYYPRTKMNTEAFF. CDR3 coding DNA: TGTGCCAGCAGTTACTACCCCCGCACAAAGATGAACACTGAAGCTTTCTTT.